Shown below are 19 T cell receptor beta chains from a single sample sequenced in a study of shared clonotypes between healthy human individuals. The table came from immunoSEQ multiplex PCR; TCRdb's copy has only in-frame clones and leaves some out. Of about 1.1 million clones detected, approximately 80% appear once; the ten largest clones hold 0.89%. The sample was memory CD4+ T cells from PBMCs. Subset noted: CD45RA-negative fraction. All receptors come from a man aged 18 to 30 in good health. Some clones in this sample may be carry-over from other donors' samples.

This rearrangement joins TRBV4-1 to TRBJ2-3; 7 bases agree with TRBD2. The CDR3 totals 18 residues. V lost 0 bases, J lost 2 bases, and 11 bases stayed unmatched. Germline V lookup: CDR1 MGHRA, CDR2 YSYEKL. CDR3 residues: CASSQERLLAAHTDTQYF. In DNA, the CDR3 is TGCGCCAGCAGCCAAGAACGGTTGCTAGCGGCACACACAGATACGCAGTATTTT.

Turning to this clone: Given a much more abundant clone one base away, this may be a read error. The rearrangement joins TRBV7-2 to TRBJ1-1; D ambiguous. CDR3 length: 13 amino acids. V was trimmed by 2 bases and J by 1 base, leaving 5 bases between them. Per germline, CDR1 SGHTA and CDR2 FQGNSA. Written as DNA, the CDR3 is TGTGCCAGCAGCTTAAGGTGGAACACTGAAGCTTTCTTT. This translates into CASSLRWNTEAFF.

V is TRBV11-2 and J is TRBJ2-1; 8 nucleotides line up with TRBD2. The germline V gene encodes CDR1 SGHAT and CDR2 FQNNGV. CDR3 length equals 15 residues. J gave up 2 bases and V 5 bases, and 5 bases lay outside the gene matches. The CDR3 DNA follows: TGTGCCAGCAGCCGGGGGGGGATCACCTACAATGAGCAGTTCTTC. It yields the protein CASSRGGITYNEQFF. Supplemented by reference TRBV11-2 and TRBJ2-1, the full variable domain reads EAGVAQSPRYKIIEKRQSVAFWCNPISGHATLYWYQQILGQGPKLLIQFQNNGVVDDSQLPKDRFSAERLKGVDSTLKIQPAKLEDSAVYLCASSRGGITYNEQFFGPGTRLTVL.

V usage is TRBV5-6 and J usage is TRBJ2-7, with D perhaps matching TRBD2 (5 bases). The CDR3 runs 12 residues. CDR1 is SGHDT, CDR2 YYEEEE, per germline. Between the trimmed V and J ends, which lost 2 bases and 3 bases, there was a span of 6 bases. CDR3 sequence: CASSFGLYEQYF. CDR3 coding DNA: TGTGCCAGCAGCTTTGGACTCTACGAGCAGTACTTC.

The rearrangement uses TRBV5-1 and TRBJ1-1; perhaps TRBD1 as D (6 bases). The CDR3 runs to 15 residues. V gave up 0 bases and J gave up 1 base, with 10 bases separating them. Germline V CDR1 and CDR2: SGHRS, YFSETQ. The CDR3 nucleotides are TGCGCCAGCAGCTTGGAGGGGGGCGCGAACACTGAAGCTTTCTTT. Translation gives CASSLEGGANTEAFF.

The table lists this clone with a few counts. V and J are TRBV27 and TRBJ2-2; D call uncertain. Germline V gene data show CDR1 as MNHEY and CDR2 as SMNVEV (reference sequence). This CDR3 comprises 13 residues. With 3 bases removed from V and 6 bases from J, the gap between germline ends came to 8 bases. The CDR3 bases are TGTGCCAGCAGTTTGTGGCCCGCCGGGGAGCTGTTTTTT. This sequence encodes CASSLWPAGELFF.

The chain employs TRBV5-1 and TRBJ1-2; 9 positions match TRBD1. The V gene end was trimmed by 5 bases and the J gene end by 7 bases; junction bases not matched to a gene: 9. Per the germline V gene, CDR1 is SGHRS and CDR2 is YFSETQ. The CDR3 consists of 14 residues. The CDR3 reads CASSSDRGWGGYTF. As DNA, the CDR3 is TGCGCCAGCAGTTCGGACAGGGGTTGGGGTGGCTACACCTTC.

The sample holds many counts of this clone. The chain recombines TRBV4-1 with TRBJ2-1, with 8 nucleotides matching TRBD2. V dropped 0 bases and J dropped 8; count of bases not matched to a gene: 12. The CDR3 is 17 residues long. CDR1 MGHRA and CDR2 YSYEKL come from the germline V gene. The CDR3 protein is CASSQDRAAGEWDEQFF. In DNA form, the CDR3 reads TGCGCCAGCAGCCAAGATCGGGCAGCGGGAGAATGGGATGAGCAGTTCTTC.

The chain has TRBV18 and TRBJ2-5, with 12 bases identical to TRBD1. V was pared by 4 bases and J by 4 bases, with 10 bases of the junction left unmatched. Germline V gene lookup returns CDR1 KGHSH and CDR2 LQKENI. This CDR3 comprises 17 residues. DNA of the CDR3: TGTGCCAGCTCACTAAATTCCGGGACAGGGGGCAGAGAGACCCAGTACTTC. Translating gives CASSLNSGTGGRETQYF.

The rearrangement uses TRBV5-4 and TRBJ2-7; TRBD2 aligns across 9 bases. CDR1 is SGHNT and CDR2 is YYREEE in the germline V gene (reference sequence). The CDR3 has 15 amino acids. V trimming: 4 bases; J trimming: 0 bases; junction bases outside the gene matches: 5. The chain's CDR3 is CASSRAGGLSYEQYF. As DNA, the CDR3 is TGTGCCAGCAGCCGAGCGGGGGGTCTCTCCTACGAGCAGTACTTC. Combining the CDR3 with reference TRBV5-4 and TRBJ2-7 gives the whole variable domain ETGVTQSPTHLIKTRGQQVTLRCSSQSGHNTVSWYQQALGQGPQFIFQYYREEENGRGNFPPRFSGLQFPNYSSELNVNALELDDSALYLCASSRAGGLSYEQYFGPGTRLTVT.

The V and J genes are TRBV6-6 and TRBJ2-2; unclear D gene. The CDR3 length is 14 residues. Germline CDR1 reads MNHNY; CDR2 reads SVGAGI (reference sequence). V lost 0 bases and J 7 bases, leaving 9 bases between the germline ends. The CDR3 here is CASSYSQFLGELFF. The CDR3 DNA sequence: TGTGCCAGCAGTTACTCTCAGTTTCTCGGGGAGCTGTTTTTT.

V and J are TRBV13 and TRBJ2-7; 9 positions agree with TRBD2. This CDR3 region has 17 residues. The V and J ends lost 0 bases and 0 bases, in that order; junction bases with no gene match: 6. Germline V gene data show CDR1 as PRHDT and CDR2 as FYEKMQ (reference sequence). In DNA form, the CDR3 reads TGTGCCAGCAGCTTAGGTGCGGGCGGGAGGGCCTCCTACGAGCAGTACTTC. This gives the protein CASSLGAGGRASYEQYF.

V is TRBV28 and J is TRBJ1-2, with 7 nucleotides matching TRBD1. Trimming took 6 bases from V and 5 from J; bases not matched to a gene: 6. The CDR3 runs to 13 residues. The germline CDR1 and CDR2 sequences are MDHEN and SYDVKM. The CDR3 DNA sequence: TGTGCCAGCAGCGTCCGACAGGGATATGGCTACACCTTC. Residues: CASSVRQGYGYTF.

This clone has a count of ten or more. This rearrangement joins TRBV4-2 to TRBJ2-1, with 12 bases that match TRBD2. The CDR3 has 15 amino acids. V dropped 4 bases and J dropped 5; count of bases not matched to a gene: 3. The V gene's germline CDR1 is LGHNA and CDR2 YNFKEQ. The CDR3 DNA reads as TGTGCCAGCAGCCTCTCTAGCGGGAGGGACAATGAGCAGTTCTTC. Translated: CASSLSSGRDNEQFF.

The chain has TRBV28 and TRBJ2-1; 9 bases are a match to TRBD1. Germline lookup yields CDR1 MDHEN and CDR2 SYDVKM. The CDR3 is made up of 16 amino acids. V shed 10 bases, J shed 3 bases, and the junction held 13 bases outside the gene matches. DNA for the CDR3: TGTGCCATCTTGGGGAGGGCGACAGGGGGCTACAATGAGCAGTTCTTC. It specifies CAILGRATGGYNEQFF. Variable domain in full (rest from reference TRBV28 and TRBJ2-1): DVKVTQSSRYLVKRTGEKVFLECVQDMDHENMFWYRQDPGLGLRLIYFSYDVKMKEKGDIPEGYSVSREKKERFSLILESASTNQTSMYLCAILGRATGGYNEQFFGPGTRLTVL.

The chain links TRBV7-7 to TRBJ2-2; no definite D call. The CDR3 spans 14 residues. V was pared by 5 bases and J by 5 bases, with 12 bases between. Germline lookup yields CDR1 SSHAT and CDR2 FNYEAQ (reference sequence). The CDR3 DNA follows: TGTGCCAGCAGCCCCCTCCGCTCTACCGGGGAGCTGTTTTTT. This gives the protein CASSPLRSTGELFF.

The chain combines TRBV10-3 with TRBJ1-2; 9 bases match TRBD1. V trimming: 0 bases; J trimming: 12 bases; junction bases outside the gene matches: 17. Germline values: CDR1 ENHRY, CDR2 SYGVKD. CDR3 length equals 17 residues. The CDR3: CAISESVFASPGQGNTF. In DNA, the CDR3 is TGTGCCATCAGTGAGTCGGTGTTTGCATCCCCGGGACAGGGAAACACCTTC.

Only one count was recorded for this clone. The sample carries other DNA sequences with the same CDR3. CDR3 protein: CASSPRTQETQYF. The CDR3 DNA reads as TGTGCCAGCTCACCGCGGACCCAAGAGACCCAGTACTTC. The gene calls are TRBV18 and TRBJ2-5, with D hard to call. V dropped 3 bases and J dropped 1 base, with 6 bases sitting between them. Germline-derived CDR1 and CDR2 are KGHSH and LQKENI. The CDR3 is made up of 13 amino acids.

This clone was recorded only once. The chain is built from TRBV28 and TRBJ1-5, with D tentatively TRBD1 (6 bases). The CDR3 is 16 amino acids. Germline CDR1 MDHEN, CDR2 SYDVKM. V was shortened by 4 bases and J by 6 bases, with 19 bases between the two germline ends. The CDR3 DNA follows: TGTGCCAGCAGTTCCGAAGGTACAGGGTGGGGTCAGCCCCAGCATTTT. Amino acids: CASSSEGTGWGQPQHF.